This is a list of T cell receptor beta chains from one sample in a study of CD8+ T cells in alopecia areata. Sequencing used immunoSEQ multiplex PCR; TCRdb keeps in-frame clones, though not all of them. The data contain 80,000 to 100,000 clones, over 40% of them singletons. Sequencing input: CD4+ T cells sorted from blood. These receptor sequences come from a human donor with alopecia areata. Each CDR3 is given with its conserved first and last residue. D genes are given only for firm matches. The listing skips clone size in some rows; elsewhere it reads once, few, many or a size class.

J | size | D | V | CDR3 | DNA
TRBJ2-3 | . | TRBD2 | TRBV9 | CASSADSGRRTDTQYF | TGTGCCAGCAGCGCCGATAGCGGGAGACGCACAGATACGCAGTATTTT
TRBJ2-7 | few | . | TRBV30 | CAWSGASGYEQYF | TGTGCCTGGAGCGGGGCCAGCGGCTACGAGCAGTACTTC
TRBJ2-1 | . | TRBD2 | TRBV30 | CAGGGYTDEQFF | TGTGCCGGCGGGGGGTATACCGATGAGCAGTTCTTC
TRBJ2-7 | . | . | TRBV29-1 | CSVARQAAYEQYF | TGCAGCGTGGCAAGACAGGCCGCCTACGAGCAGTACTTC
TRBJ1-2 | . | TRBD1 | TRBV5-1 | CASSFVTGERYTF | TGCGCCAGCAGCTTTGTGACAGGGGAGCGCTACACCTTC
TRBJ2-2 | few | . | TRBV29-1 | CTSRANTGELFF | TGCACTTCGCGGGCGAACACCGGGGAGCTGTTTTTT
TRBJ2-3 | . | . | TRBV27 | CASSLGRTDTQYF | TGTGCCAGCAGTTTAGGAAGGACAGATACGCAGTATTTT
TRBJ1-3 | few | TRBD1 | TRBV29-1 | CSVVRGSGNTIYF | TGCAGCGTGGTCAGGGGGTCTGGAAACACCATATATTTT
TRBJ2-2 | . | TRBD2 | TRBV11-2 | CASSFRLAGANTGELFF | TGTGCCAGCAGCTTTCGACTAGCGGGAGCGAACACCGGGGAGCTGTTTTTT
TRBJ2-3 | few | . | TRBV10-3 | CAISESGVADTQYF | TGTGCCATCAGTGAGTCGGGAGTGGCAGATACGCAGTATTTT
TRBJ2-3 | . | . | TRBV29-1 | CSVLLAVKSDTQYF | TGCAGCGTTCTGTTGGCGGTGAAATCCGATACGCAGTATTTT
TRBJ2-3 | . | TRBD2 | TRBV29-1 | CSVVFGRGTSTDTQYF | TGCAGCGTTGTTTTCGGGCGGGGGACTAGCACAGATACGCAGTATTTT
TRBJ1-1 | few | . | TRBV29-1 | CSVLRRGNTEAFF | TGCAGCGTGTTAAGGAGAGGGAACACTGAAGCTTTCTTT
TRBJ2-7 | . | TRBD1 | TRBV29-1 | CSVRTGTGLYEQYF | TGCAGCGTTCGAACCGGGACAGGGCTCTACGAGCAGTACTTC
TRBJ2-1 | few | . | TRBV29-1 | CSVDRDEQFF | TGCAGCGTTGACAGGGATGAGCAGTTCTTC
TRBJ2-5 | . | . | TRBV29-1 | CSGRQAHLVQETQYF | TGCAGCGGCCGCCAGGCACACCTCGTTCAAGAGACCCAGTACTTC
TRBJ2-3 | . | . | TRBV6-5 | CASRSTDTQYF | TGTGCCAGCAGGAGCACAGATACGCAGTATTTT
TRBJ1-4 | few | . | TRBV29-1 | CSVRRVLNEKLFF | TGCAGCGTACGACGGGTTTTAAATGAAAAACTGTTTTTT
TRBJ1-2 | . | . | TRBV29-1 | CSVDWGYGYTF | TGCAGCGTTGACTGGGGATATGGCTACACCTTC
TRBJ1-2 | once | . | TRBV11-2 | CASSPSGAGVYGYTF | TGTGCCAGCAGCCCCTCTGGGGCAGGGGTTTATGGCTACACCTTC
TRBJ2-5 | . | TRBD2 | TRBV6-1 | CASKAGGETQYF | TGTGCCAGCAAGGCGGGGGGAGAGACCCAGTACTTC
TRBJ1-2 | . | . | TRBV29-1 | CSVLKQAAGGYTF | TGCAGCGTTCTTAAACAGGCGGCTGGAGGCTACACCTTC
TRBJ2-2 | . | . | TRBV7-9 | CASSLLGLQANTGELFF | TGTGCCAGCAGCTTATTAGGGCTCCAAGCGAACACCGGGGAGCTGTTTTTT
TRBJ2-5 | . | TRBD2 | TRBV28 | CASSPLSAGAKETQYF | TGTGCCAGCAGTCCCCTCTCGGCGGGAGCTAAAGAGACCCAGTACTTC
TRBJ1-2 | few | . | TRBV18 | CASSPNEGEGYTF | TGTGCCAGCTCACCAAATGAAGGGGAGGGCTACACCTTC
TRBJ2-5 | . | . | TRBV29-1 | CSVDRGGQETQYF | TGCAGCGTTGATAGGGGAGGACAAGAGACCCAGTACTTC
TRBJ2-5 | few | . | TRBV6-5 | CASSPGAGETQYF | TGTGCCAGCAGTCCGGGGGCGGGGGAGACCCAGTACTTC
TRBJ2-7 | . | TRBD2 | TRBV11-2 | CASSKSRGLGAYEQYF | TGTGCCAGCAGCAAAAGTCGGGGACTAGGGGCCTACGAGCAGTACTTC
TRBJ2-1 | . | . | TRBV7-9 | CASRLQSSYNEQFF | TGTGCCAGCCGCCTGCAGAGCTCCTACAATGAGCAGTTCTTC
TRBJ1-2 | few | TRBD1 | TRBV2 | CASSRDSNYGYTF | TGTGCCAGCAGTCGGGACAGTAACTATGGCTACACCTTC
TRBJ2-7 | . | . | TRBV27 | CARPHEQYF | TGTGCCAGGCCTCACGAGCAGTACTTC
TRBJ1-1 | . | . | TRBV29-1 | CSVTQGTNTEAFF | TGCAGCGTTACGCAGGGGACGAACACTGAAGCTTTCTTT
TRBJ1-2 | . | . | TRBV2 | CASAETGYTF | TGTGCCAGCGCGGAGACTGGCTACACCTTC
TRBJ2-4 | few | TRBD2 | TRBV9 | CASSRGLDQTKNIQYF | TGTGCCAGCAGCCGTGGACTAGATCAGACCAAAAACATTCAGTACTTC
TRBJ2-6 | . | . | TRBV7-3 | CASSLGASGANVLTF | TGTGCCAGCAGCTTAGGGGCCTCTGGGGCCAACGTCCTGACTTTC
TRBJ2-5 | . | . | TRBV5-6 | CASSFEGREETQYF | TGTGCCAGCAGTTTTGAGGGGCGAGAGGAGACCCAGTACTTC
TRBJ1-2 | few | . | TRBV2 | CASSGDRRAGYTF | TGTGCCAGCAGTGGGGATCGGCGGGCTGGCTACACCTTC
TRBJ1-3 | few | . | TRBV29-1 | CSVRTLYSGNTIYF | TGCAGCGTTCGTACGCTATACTCTGGAAACACCATATATTTT
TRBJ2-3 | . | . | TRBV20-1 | CSAAPEDTQYF | TGCAGTGCCGCTCCGGAGGATACGCAGTATTTT
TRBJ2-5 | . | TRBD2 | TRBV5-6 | CASSLLKGTIQETQYF | TGTGCCAGCAGCTTATTAAAAGGGACTATCCAAGAGACCCAGTACTTC
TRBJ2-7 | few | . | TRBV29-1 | CSVDSAAGASNEQYF | TGCAGCGTTGATTCAGCGGCAGGGGCAAGCAACGAGCAGTACTTC
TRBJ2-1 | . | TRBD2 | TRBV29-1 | CSVETSGAYNEQFF | TGCAGCGTGGAGACTAGCGGGGCGTACAATGAGCAGTTCTTC
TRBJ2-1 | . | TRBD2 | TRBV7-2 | CASSKAGGAQNEQFF | TGTGCCAGCAGCAAAGCGGGAGGGGCCCAAAATGAGCAGTTCTTC
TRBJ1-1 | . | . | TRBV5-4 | CASSRVGGLNTEAFF | TGTGCCAGCAGCCGGGTGGGCGGCCTGAACACTGAAGCTTTCTTT
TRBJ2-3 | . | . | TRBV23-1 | CASSKRGPDTQYF | TGCGCCAGCAGTAAGAGGGGCCCAGATACGCAGTATTTT
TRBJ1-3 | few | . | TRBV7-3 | CASSLRARDSGNTIYF | TGTGCCAGCAGCTTAAGAGCTAGGGACTCTGGAAACACCATATATTTT
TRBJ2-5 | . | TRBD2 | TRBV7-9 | CASSFKREGRETQYF | TGTGCCAGCAGCTTTAAGCGGGAGGGCCGAGAGACCCAGTACTTC
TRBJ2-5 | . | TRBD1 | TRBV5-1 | CASSSGTVKETQYF | TGCGCCAGCAGCTCAGGGACAGTTAAAGAGACCCAGTACTTC
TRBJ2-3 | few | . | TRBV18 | CAARSADTQYF | TGTGCCGCCAGAAGTGCAGATACGCAGTATTTT
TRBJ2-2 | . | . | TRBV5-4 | CASSLVRVGSTGELFF | TGTGCCAGCAGCTTGGTCAGGGTGGGAAGCACCGGGGAGCTGTTTTTT
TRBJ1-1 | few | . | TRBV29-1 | CSGRGTVNTEAFF | TGCAGCGGTCGGGGGACCGTGAACACTGAAGCTTTCTTT
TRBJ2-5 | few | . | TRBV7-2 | CASSLALDRETQYF | TGTGCCAGCAGCTTAGCCCTCGACAGAGAGACCCAGTACTTC